A single sample is the source of the 20 T cell receptor beta chains below, sequenced in a study of CD8+ T cells in alopecia areata. The sample's treatment: oral pan-JAK inhibitor, 5-10 mg twice daily. RNA, once extracted, was reverse transcribed into cDNA for use as the sequencing template. Only in-frame clones appear in the TCRdb table, and some are missing; sequencing was by immunoSEQ multiplex PCR. The table has about 190,000 clones, around 56% seen once. The sequencing here drew on CD4+ T cells sorted from blood, taken at week 4, from a patient treated with tofacitinib. The source is a human donor with alopecia areata.

V and J are TRBV30 and TRBJ1-5, with D hard to call. Germline CDR1 is GTSNPN and CDR2 is SVGIG (reference sequence). Trimming shortened V by 0 bases and J by 0 bases, and 6 bases separated the two germline ends. This CDR3 has 14 residues. The CDR3 sequence: CAWSVSLSNQPQHF. CDR3 bases: TGTGCCTGGAGTGTATCCCTTAGCAATCAGCCCCAGCATTTT.

CDR3 loop: CASRRLATSYEQYF. The CDR3 nucleotides read TGTGCCTCCCGGAGGCTAGCCACCTCCTACGAGCAGTACTTC. This rearrangement joins TRBV27 to TRBJ2-7, with D possibly being TRBD2 (5 bases). Trimming removed 11 bases at V and 0 bases at J, with 17 bases between. CDR3 length: 14 amino acids. From germline, CDR1 is MNHEY and CDR2 SMNVEV (reference sequence).

This clone was picked up a small number of times. The gene calls are TRBV30 and TRBJ2-3, with D perhaps matching TRBD2 (6 bases). This CDR3 is built from 17 residues. Germline CDR1 is GTSNPN and CDR2 is SVGIG (reference sequence). Trimming cost V 4 bases and J 3 bases, with 23 bases left between them. Here the CDR3 reads CAWTSATGEGRTDTQYF. DNA of the CDR3: TGTGCCTGGACTAGCGCCACGGGCGAGGGGAGGACAGATACGCAGTATTTT.

V gene TRBV5-6 combines with J gene TRBJ2-1; D call uncertain. Trimming pared 2 bases from V and 8 bases from J, leaving 11 bases between. The germline V gene has CDR1 SGHDT and CDR2 YYEEEE. This CDR3 has 13 amino acids. As DNA, the CDR3 is TGTGCCAGCAGCTTCGGCAGGACGGATGAGCAGTTCTTC. This translates into CASSFGRTDEQFF.

The chain recombines TRBV30 with TRBJ2-2, with no clear D. Germline V gives CDR1 GTSNPN, CDR2 SVGIG (reference sequence). This CDR3 contains 14 residues. Trimming stripped 5 bases from V and 5 bases from J, with 15 bases between. CDR3 nucleotides: TGTGCCTGGTATCCGGGTCCTGGGACCGGGGAGCTGTTTTTT. Encoded protein: CAWYPGPGTGELFF.

There are a few counts of this clone. The chain recombines TRBV10-3 with TRBJ2-1, with TRBD1 identical over 7 bases. CDR3 length equals 13 residues. Germline V gene lookup returns CDR1 ENHRY and CDR2 SYGVKD. The junction had 5 bases not matched to a gene; V was cut back by 10 bases and J by 2 bases. Written as DNA, the CDR3 is TGTGCCACACACAGGGGTCCCTACAATGAGCAGTTCTTC. Translation: CATHRGPYNEQFF.

This chain uses TRBV5-4 with TRBJ2-5; 9 positions agree with TRBD2. The CDR3 runs 18 residues. Losses at the gene ends were 0 bases for V and 5 bases for J; bases not matched to a gene: 14. CDR1 and CDR2 (germline): SGHNT, YYREEE (reference sequence). CDR3 in amino acids: CASSLGSGAGGRRETQYF. The CDR3 DNA reads as TGTGCCAGCAGCTTGGGCTCGGGCGCGGGAGGGCGAAGGGAGACCCAGTACTTC.

The chain combines TRBV7-2 with TRBJ2-7; TRBD1 matches at 8 bases. With 3 bases clipped from V and 5 bases from J, the junction kept 3 bases outside the gene matches. The CDR3 spans 13 residues. CDR1 is SGHTA, CDR2 FQGNSA, per germline. This CDR3 reads CASSLQGANEQYF. Written as DNA, the CDR3 is TGTGCCAGCAGCTTGCAGGGGGCAAACGAGCAGTACTTC.

The chain links TRBV6-1 to TRBJ2-1; the match to TRBD2 covers 9 bases. Germline values: CDR1 MNHNS, CDR2 SASEGT. With 4 bases clipped from V and 7 bases from J, the junction kept 2 bases outside the gene matches. The CDR3 length is 13 residues. The CDR3 DNA follows: TGTGCCAGCAGTGTTAGCGGGAGAAATGAGCAGTTCTTC. It yields the protein CASSVSGRNEQFF.

This clone was seen a few times. CDR3: CASSFPGGPGNEQFF. As DNA, the CDR3 is TGTGCCAGCAGTTTTCCGGGAGGGCCGGGGAATGAGCAGTTCTTC. The chain links TRBV28 to TRBJ2-1; 8 bases are a match to TRBD2. Trimming at V came to 3 bases and at J to 7 bases, leaving 8 bases not matched to a gene. Germline CDR1 reads MDHEN; CDR2 reads SYDVKM. This CDR3 region has 15 residues. The full variable domain, its missing parts supplied by reference TRBV28 and TRBJ2-1, is DVKVTQSSRYLVKRTGEKVFLECVQDMDHENMFWYRQDPGLGLRLIYFSYDVKMKEKGDIPEGYSVSREKKERFSLILESASTNQTSMYLCASSFPGGPGNEQFFGPGTRLTVL.

The V call is TRBV29-1, the J call TRBJ1-1; tentative D call: TRBD1 (5 bases). CDR1 SQVTM and CDR2 ANQGSEA come from the germline V gene. The CDR3 is 13 residues long. With 7 bases removed from V and 5 bases from J, the gap between germline ends came to 17 bases. The CDR3 region has the DNA TGCAGCGCCGCCAGGGTGGGCGCGACTGAAGCTTTCTTT. Residues: CSAARVGATEAFF.

V gene TRBV30 combines with J gene TRBJ1-2, with a tentative D call TRBD1 (5 bases). In germline, CDR1 is GTSNPN, CDR2 SVGIG (reference sequence). The V gene lost 3 bases and the J gene lost 3 bases, with 20 bases spanning the gap. The CDR3 runs to 16 residues. Written as DNA, the CDR3 is TGTGCCTGGAGCCGACGCCTCGGACACTATGACTATGGCTACACCTTC. It yields the protein CAWSRRLGHYDYGYTF. Full variable domain (outside the CDR3, taken from reference TRBV30 and TRBJ1-2): SQTIHQWPATLVQPVGSPLSLECTVEGTSNPNLYWYRQAAGRGLQLLFYSVGIGQISSEVPQNLSASRPQDRQFILSSKKLLLSDSGFYLCAWSRRLGHYDYGYTFGSGTRLTVV.

This clone was recorded only once. The gene calls are TRBV29-1 and TRBJ2-3, with 9 bases aligning to TRBD2. V dropped 5 bases and J dropped 5; count of bases not matched to a gene: 11. The CDR3 runs 15 residues. CDR1 is SQVTM, CDR2 ANQGSEA, per germline. DNA of the CDR3: TGCAGCGTTATCCGGTGGAGCGGGAGGAGAGATACGCAGTATTTT. It encodes CSVIRWSGRRDTQYF.

This chain joins TRBV27 and TRBJ2-3, with D possibly TRBD2 on 6 matching bases. The CDR3 spans 9 residues. Germline assignment: CDR1 MNHEY and CDR2 SMNVEV (reference sequence). Trimming left V 11 bases short and J 6 bases short, with 6 bases between. The CDR3 DNA follows: TGTGCCGGAGGGGATACGCAGTATTTT. Encoded protein: CAGGDTQYF.

The table lists this clone with a few counts. The chain combines TRBV5-1 with TRBJ2-2; D is perhaps TRBD1 or TRBD2 (5 bases each). The CDR3 length is 17 residues. Trimming left V 3 bases short and J 3 bases short, with 18 bases between. Germline V lookup: CDR1 SGHRS, CDR2 YFSETQ. CDR3 in DNA: TGCGCCAGCAGCTCAGGAGGAGCAGCCAGGGACACCGGGGAGCTGTTTTTT. This codes for CASSSGGAARDTGELFF.

The V gene is TRBV28, the J gene TRBJ1-4; D not resolved. V lost 2 bases and J lost 8, with 6 bases in between. Germline CDR1 reads MDHEN; CDR2 reads SYDVKM. The CDR3 consists of 12 residues. DNA for the CDR3: TGTGCCAGCAGTTTAAGGCAGGAAAAACTGTTTTTT. As protein: CASSLRQEKLFF.

This clone was seen only a few times. CDR3: CSVEGDLNSGANVLTF. The CDR3 DNA reads TGCAGCGTTGAGGGGGATCTCAACTCTGGGGCCAACGTCCTGACTTTC. The V call is TRBV29-1, the J call TRBJ2-6; D may be TRBD1 or TRBD2 (5 bases each). CDR3 length: 16 residues. Trimming pared 3 bases from V and 0 bases from J, leaving 12 bases between. CDR1 is SQVTM and CDR2 is ANQGSEA in the germline V gene.

Only one count was recorded for this clone. The junction differs from germline at one of its ends, possibly a read error. This chain uses TRBV15 with TRBJ2-7; 7 nucleotides match TRBD2. The CDR3 totals 13 residues. Germline CDR1 and CDR2: LNHNV and YYDKDF (reference sequence). CDR3 loop: CATGRGSSNEQYF. The DNA for the CDR3 is TGTGCCACCGGGCGCGGGAGCTCCAACGAGCAGTACTTC.

This chain connects TRBV27 to TRBJ2-2, with 12 bases aligning to TRBD2. Germline-derived CDR1 and CDR2 are MNHEY and SMNVEV (reference sequence). This CDR3 contains 18 residues. J lost 5 bases, V lost 3 bases, and 10 bases had no gene match. The CDR3 DNA reads TGTGCCAGCAGTTTCAACCTAGCGGGAGGGCCCGGAACCGGGGAGCTGTTTTTT. It translates to CASSFNLAGGPGTGELFF.

This clone was recorded once. DNA for the CDR3: TGCGCCAGCAGCCAAGGGACTCGGCAAGAGACCCAGTACTTC. Protein: CASSQGTRQETQYF. V and J are TRBV4-1 and TRBJ2-5, with a weak D call TRBD2 (5 bases). CDR1 and CDR2 (germline): MGHRA, YSYEKL. The V and J ends lost 1 base and 2 bases respectively, with 8 bases between them. This CDR3 has 14 amino acids.